This record concerns one T cell receptor beta chain sequence. A much larger clone sits a single nucleotide away, making a read error possible. The germline CDR1 and CDR2 sequences are KGHSH and LQKENI. The CDR3 runs to 17 residues. The sample originates from a study of T cells in Graves' hyperthyroidism and ophthalmopathy. Using RNA transcripts as the source, TCR beta CDR3 regions were amplified. The study used the HTBI primer set for a first-round RT-PCR of the TCR CDR3. TCRdb ran MiXCR on the multiplex PCR reads and lists one entry per CDR3 protein. This sample has roughly 500,000 distinct CDR3 sequences, with roughly 16% found just once.

This sequence was found in a woman in her twenties or thirties with Graves' ophthalmopathy. This chain connects TRBV18 to TRBJ2-1, with TRBD1 identical over 9 bases. The sample taken for sequencing was blood. The CDR3 region is CASSPAPGQGSHNEQFF. DNA of the CDR3: TGTGCCAGCTCACCAGCCCCGGGACAGGGCTCCCACAATGAGCAGTTCTTC.